This TCR beta chain was sequenced during a study of cytomegalovirus exposure and HLA in healthy donors. Study-wide results and limits: In the analysis, some V segments, TRBV6-2 and TRBV6-3 included, were excluded as indistinguishable. There were 150 to 200 TCR beta chains listed as cytomegalovirus-associated.

About this clone: Its antigen remains unidentified.

The CDR3 length is 15 residues. Germline values: CDR1 PRHDT, CDR2 FYEKMQ (reference sequence). The V end lost 2 bases, the J end lost 1 base, and 6 bases lay between the germline ends. The study ran its PCR with 60 Vbeta and 13 Jbeta primers. The method was immunoSEQ multiplex PCR; TCRdb's version includes in-frame clones alone and lacks a portion of them. The table lists some 140,000 clones, 79% of them singletons. Sequenced sample: PBMCs. The TCR originated in a man aged 40-49 years in good health and CMV-seropositive. This chain connects TRBV13 to TRBJ1-6; a weak D match, TRBD1 (6 bases). For the CDR3, the DNA is TGTGCCAGCAGCTTAACAGGGTCCTATAATTCACCCCTCCACTTT. Its protein is CASSLTGSYNSPLHF.